A selection of T cell receptor beta chains follows, all from one sample in a study of blood T cell repertoires in COVID-19. Data came from immunoSEQ multiplex PCR; TCRdb stores just in-frame clones and leaves some out. Here the sample spans over 25,000 clones, less than 85% being singletons. The sequenced sample consisted of peripheral blood. The receptors here all came from a woman over 75 with acute or convalescent COVID-19. Both conserved end residues are part of each CDR3. The D gene is left open where the match is weak. Only part of the rows carry a size: once, few, many, or a class if the clone is expanded.

cdr3_aa: CASSLARRTYEQYF
cdr3_nt: TGTGCCAGCAGCTTAGCTCGCAGAACCTACGAGCAGTACTTC
v_call: TRBV11-2
j_call: TRBJ2-7
d_call: -
clone_size: few

cdr3_aa: CSAIQAEQFF
cdr3_nt: TGCAGTGCTATACAGGCTGAGCAGTTCTTC
v_call: TRBV20-1
j_call: TRBJ2-1
d_call: -
clone_size: -

cdr3_aa: CATSAVRGTRAPDTQYF
cdr3_nt: TGTGCCACCAGTGCCGTTAGGGGCACGCGAGCGCCAGATACGCAGTATTTT
v_call: TRBV24-1
j_call: TRBJ2-3
d_call: -
clone_size: -

cdr3_aa: CASSPGEAGNTIYF
cdr3_nt: TGCGCCAGCAGTCCAGGGGAAGCTGGAAACACCATATATTTT
v_call: TRBV5-1
j_call: TRBJ1-3
d_call: -
clone_size: once

cdr3_aa: CASSQVGWNTEAFF
cdr3_nt: TGTGCCAGCAGCCAAGTCGGGTGGAACACTGAAGCTTTCTTT
v_call: TRBV3-1/TRBV3-2
j_call: TRBJ1-1
d_call: -
clone_size: -

cdr3_aa: CATSDYPGTGELFF
cdr3_nt: TGTGCCACCAGTGATTATCCGGGCACCGGGGAGCTGTTTTTT
v_call: TRBV24-1
j_call: TRBJ2-2
d_call: -
clone_size: -

cdr3_aa: CASSQEGVTEAFF
cdr3_nt: TGTGCCAGCAGTCAAGAGGGTGTGACTGAAGCTTTCTTT
v_call: TRBV11-2
j_call: TRBJ1-1
d_call: -
clone_size: once

cdr3_aa: CASSQYKEASEKLFF
cdr3_nt: TGCGCCAGCAGTCAATATAAGGAGGCTTCTGAAAAACTGTTTTTT
v_call: TRBV23-1
j_call: TRBJ1-4
d_call: -
clone_size: -

cdr3_aa: CASSLVIAQGGNPPYGYTF
cdr3_nt: TGTGCCAGCAGTCTCGTTATTGCACAGGGTGGCAACCCCCCTTATGGCTACACCTTC
v_call: TRBV6-6
j_call: TRBJ1-2
d_call: -
clone_size: -

cdr3_aa: CASSLGPVNTEAFF
cdr3_nt: TGTGCCAGCAGCTTAGGGCCAGTGAACACTGAAGCTTTCTTT
v_call: TRBV11-3
j_call: TRBJ1-1
d_call: -
clone_size: once

cdr3_aa: CASSVSTGPGYGYTF
cdr3_nt: TGTGCCAGTAGTGTCTCGACAGGGCCCGGCTATGGCTACACCTTC
v_call: TRBV19
j_call: TRBJ1-2
d_call: TRBD1
clone_size: -

cdr3_aa: CASSHRDRVVGQETQYF
cdr3_nt: TGTGCCAGCAGCCACCGGGACAGGGTTGTTGGCCAAGAGACCCAGTACTTC
v_call: TRBV13
j_call: TRBJ2-5
d_call: TRBD1
clone_size: -

cdr3_aa: CASRTAYEQYF
cdr3_nt: TGTGCCAGTAGGACTGCCTACGAGCAGTACTTC
v_call: TRBV28
j_call: TRBJ2-7
d_call: -
clone_size: -

cdr3_aa: CASSPTGTGELFF
cdr3_nt: TGTGCCAGTAGTCCAACAGGGACCGGGGAGCTGTTTTTT
v_call: TRBV19
j_call: TRBJ2-2
d_call: -
clone_size: -

cdr3_aa: CASSLREARSAGNEQFF
cdr3_nt: TGTGCCAGCAGCCTCCGTGAAGCGAGGTCGGCTGGCAATGAGCAGTTCTTC
v_call: TRBV11-3
j_call: TRBJ2-1
d_call: -
clone_size: -

cdr3_aa: CASSLLWGVSYEQYF
cdr3_nt: TGCGCCAGCAGCCTCCTCTGGGGGGTCTCCTACGAGCAGTACTTC
v_call: TRBV4-1
j_call: TRBJ2-7
d_call: -
clone_size: -

cdr3_aa: CASSSRLNTEAFF
cdr3_nt: TGTGCCAGCAGTTCCCGACTTAACACTGAAGCTTTCTTT
v_call: TRBV6-5
j_call: TRBJ1-1
d_call: -
clone_size: -

cdr3_aa: CASSFMTGGSTLAGYTF
cdr3_nt: TGTGCCAGCAGCTTTATGACAGGGGGGTCCACACTTGCGGGCTACACCTTC
v_call: TRBV5-6
j_call: TRBJ1-2
d_call: TRBD1
clone_size: -

cdr3_aa: CASSYSTGNTEAFF
cdr3_nt: TGTGCCAGCAGTTACTCGACAGGGAACACTGAAGCTTTCTTT
v_call: TRBV6-6
j_call: TRBJ1-1
d_call: -
clone_size: -

cdr3_aa: CASNQYHNEKLFF
cdr3_nt: TGTGCCAGCAACCAGTACCATAATGAAAAACTGTTTTTT
v_call: TRBV6-5
j_call: TRBJ1-4
d_call: -
clone_size: -

cdr3_aa: CASSLQGGSPLHF
cdr3_nt: TGTGCCAGCAGTTTGCAGGGTGGGTCACCCCTCCACTTT
v_call: TRBV6-5
j_call: TRBJ1-6
d_call: -
clone_size: once

cdr3_aa: CASSTRTSGRYNEQFF
cdr3_nt: TGTGCCAGCAGCACCCGGACTAGCGGGAGGTACAATGAGCAGTTCTTC
v_call: TRBV13
j_call: TRBJ2-1
d_call: TRBD2
clone_size: few

cdr3_aa: CASSPALAGASYEQYF
cdr3_nt: TGCGCCAGCAGCCCCGCGCTAGCGGGGGCCTCCTACGAGCAGTACTTC
v_call: TRBV5-1
j_call: TRBJ2-7
d_call: TRBD2
clone_size: many

cdr3_aa: CASSSDRKATNEKLFF
cdr3_nt: TGTGCCAGCAGTTCAGACAGAAAGGCAACTAATGAAAAACTGTTTTTT
v_call: TRBV27
j_call: TRBJ1-4
d_call: -
clone_size: -

cdr3_aa: CASSRGQGAPNTEAFF
cdr3_nt: TGCGCCAGCAGTCGGGGACAGGGGGCGCCGAACACTGAAGCTTTCTTT
v_call: TRBV23-1
j_call: TRBJ1-1
d_call: TRBD1
clone_size: -

cdr3_aa: CASSSYYSGNTIYF
cdr3_nt: TGTGCCAGCAGCTCTTACTACTCTGGAAACACCATATATTTT
v_call: TRBV11-2
j_call: TRBJ1-3
d_call: -
clone_size: -

cdr3_aa: CAIMGGGGGTDTQYF
cdr3_nt: TGTGCCATCATGGGTGGCGGAGGAGGGACAGATACGCAGTATTTT
v_call: TRBV10-3
j_call: TRBJ2-3
d_call: -
clone_size: -